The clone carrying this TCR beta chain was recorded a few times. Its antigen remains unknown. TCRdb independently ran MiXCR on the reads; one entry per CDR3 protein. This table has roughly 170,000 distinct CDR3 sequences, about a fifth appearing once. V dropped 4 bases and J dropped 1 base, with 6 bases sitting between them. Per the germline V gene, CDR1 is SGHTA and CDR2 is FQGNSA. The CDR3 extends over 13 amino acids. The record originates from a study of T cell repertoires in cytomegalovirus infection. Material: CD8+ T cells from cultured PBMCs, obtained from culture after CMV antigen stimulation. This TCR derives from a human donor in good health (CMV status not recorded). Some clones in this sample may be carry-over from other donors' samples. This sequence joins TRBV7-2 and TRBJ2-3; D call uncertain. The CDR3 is CASSSLGTDTQYF. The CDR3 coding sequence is TGTGCCAGCAGCTCGTTAGGCACAGATACGCAGTATTTT.